A single sample gave rise to the 5 T cell receptor beta chains below, sequenced in a study of early T cells in non-severe SARS-CoV-2 infection. TCRdb re-called the 5' RACE reads with MiXCR, one entry per CDR3 protein. The sample contains under 70,000 distinct CDR3 sequences, around 5.7% of which appear only once. This specimen was whole blood, taken at baseline. These receptors all come from an adult who was a healthcare worker with PCR-confirmed SARS-CoV-2 infection or an uninfected control (not recorded which).

This clonotype was seen a few times. The V call is TRBV18, the J call TRBJ2-7, with 10 positions matching TRBD2. Looked up from germline, CDR1 is KGHSH and CDR2 is LQKENI. The CDR3 has 16 amino acids. V lost 3 bases, J lost 2 bases, and 7 bases stayed unmatched. This CDR3 reads CASSPQGTSEPYEQYF. The CDR3 DNA sequence: TGTGCCAGCTCACCGCAAGGGACTAGCGAGCCCTACGAGCAGTACTTC.

There are many counts of this clonotype. V gene TRBV28 combines with J gene TRBJ1-2, with D unclear. Germline values: CDR1 MDHEN, CDR2 SYDVKM. V shed 1 base and J shed 6 bases, with 6 bases lying between them. The CDR3 covers 12 residues. CDR3 sequence: CASSLLDDGYTF. The CDR3 bases are TGTGCCAGCAGTTTATTGGACGATGGCTACACCTTC.

This clonotype was recorded many times. The chain has TRBV7-2 and TRBJ2-6; D unclear. The CDR3 contains 13 residues. The germline V gene encodes CDR1 SGHTA and CDR2 FQGNSA. V was clipped by 3 bases and J by 0 bases, with 0 bases between them. In DNA form, the CDR3 reads TGTGCCAGCAGCTTCTCTGGGGCCAACGTCCTGACTTTC. Protein product: CASSFSGANVLTF.

This clonotype was detected many times. V is TRBV20-1 and J is TRBJ2-5; D remains ambiguous. Germline V lookup: CDR1 DFQATT, CDR2 SNEGSKA (reference sequence). This CDR3 spans 13 amino acids. CDR3 residues: CSASSPGKETQYF. The CDR3 nucleotides are TGCAGCGCATCGTCCCCTGGGAAAGAGACCCAGTACTTC.

Comments on this clonotype: The missing conserved phenylalanine or tryptophan at the end of this CDR3 makes a read error likely. The chain joins TRBV24-1 to TRBJ2-3; D is perhaps TRBD2 (5 bases). Trimming pared 4 bases from V and 2 bases from J, leaving 15 bases between. Germline values: CDR1 KGHDR, CDR2 SFDVKD. The CDR3 runs to 16 residues. In nucleotides, the CDR3 is TGTGCCACCAGTGACCTAACGGGAAGGGTCACAGATACGCAGTATCTT. As protein: CATSDLTGRVTDTQYL.